One TCR beta chain is described in this entry. CDR1 and CDR2 (germline): MNHNS, SASEGT. Trimming took 2 bases from V and 4 from J; bases not matched to a gene: 16. The CDR3 has 20 residues. Under the authors' procedure: Estimation of nucleated cell counts relied on the amplification of reference gene primers. The data were produced by immunoSEQ multiplex PCR, yet TCRdb's version contains in-frame clones alone and is incomplete. That table supplies the V and J calls and clone size; D and trimming were determined from the DNA. The sample shows 200,000 to 300,000 clones, more than 70% of them seen only once. These data are taken from a study of blood T cell repertoires in COVID-19. Looking at the study overall: The origin of the acute and convalescent COVID-19 samples was the United States, Italy and Spain. T cells, B-cell-depleted T cells, or PBMCs supplied cDNA or gDNA.

This clonotype was obtained from a woman aged 45 to 65 with acute or convalescent COVID-19. The sample taken for sequencing was peripheral blood. This chain links TRBV6-1 with TRBJ2-3; TRBD2 agrees at 12 bases. The CDR3: CASSETSFRASGREADTQYF. DNA for the CDR3: TGTGCCAGCAGTGAAACGAGTTTTAGGGCTAGCGGGAGGGAGGCAGATACGCAGTATTTT.